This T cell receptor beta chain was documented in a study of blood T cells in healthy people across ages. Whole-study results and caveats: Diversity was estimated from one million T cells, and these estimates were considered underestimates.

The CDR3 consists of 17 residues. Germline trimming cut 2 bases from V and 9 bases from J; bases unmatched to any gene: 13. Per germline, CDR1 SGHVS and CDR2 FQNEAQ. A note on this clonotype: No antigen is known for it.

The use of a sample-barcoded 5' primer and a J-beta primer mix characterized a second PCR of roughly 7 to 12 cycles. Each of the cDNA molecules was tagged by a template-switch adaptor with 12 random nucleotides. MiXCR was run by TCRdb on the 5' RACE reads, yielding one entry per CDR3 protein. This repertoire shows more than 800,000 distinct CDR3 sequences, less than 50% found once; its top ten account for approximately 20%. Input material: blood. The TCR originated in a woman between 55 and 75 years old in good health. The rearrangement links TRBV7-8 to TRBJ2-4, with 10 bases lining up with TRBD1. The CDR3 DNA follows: TGTGCCAGCAGCTTATCTTCCGGGACAGGGGATCGGGGCATTCAGTACTTC. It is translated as CASSLSSGTGDRGIQYF. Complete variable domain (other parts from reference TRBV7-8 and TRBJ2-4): GAGVSQSPRYKVAKRGQDVALRCDPISGHVSLFWYQQALGQGPEFLTYFQNEAQLDKSGLPSDRFFAERPEGSVSTLKIQRTQQEDSAVYLCASSLSSGTGDRGIQYFGAGTRLSVL.